This T cell receptor beta chain was identified during a study of graft-versus-host responses after intestinal transplantation. Study as a whole: Anti-thymocyte globulin induction, then tacrolimus and steroids for around 3 years, went to all recipients. Study findings and constraints: The study associated peak circulating GvH clone levels with early post-transplant HvG declines. The recipient marrow held GvH clones, and some of them showed up first in ileum or blood.

Profiled with immunoSEQ multiplex PCR; TCRdb holds only in-frame clones, not every one. This table has 60,000 to 90,000 clones, 90% appearing once. As concerns this clone: Its antigen is unknown.

V was cut by 5 bases and J by 4 bases, with 14 bases left in between. Germline loops: CDR1 PRHDT, CDR2 FYEKMQ (reference sequence). CDR3 length: 14 amino acids. V gene TRBV13 combines with J gene TRBJ1-2; D perhaps matches TRBD1 (6 bases). The sequenced sample was unstimulated CD8+ T cells sorted from spleen or lymph node cells, obtained before intestinal transplant. The TCR sequence derives from a human donor who received an intestinal transplant. As DNA, the CDR3 is TGTGCCAGCAGCCACGAGGACAGCCTCTATGGCTACACCTTC. Its translation: CASSHEDSLYGYTF.